These 10 T cell receptor beta chains originate from one sample sequenced in a study of technical replicates of blood from several donors. The repertoire was sequenced with immunoSEQ multiplex PCR; TCRdb's copy has only in-frame clones and lacks some. The table lists tens of thousands of clones, 85% to 95% of them singletons. Sequenced input: T cells isolated from PBMCs. Every receptor here comes from a human donor in good health.

V is TRBV11-2 and J is TRBJ2-1; 9 bases line up with TRBD2. From germline, CDR1 is SGHAT and CDR2 FQNNGV. The CDR3 spans 17 residues. The V and J ends lost 0 bases and 9 bases, in that order; junction bases with no gene match: 12. The DNA of the CDR3 is TGTGCCAGCAGCTTAGAACCTAGCGGGATCCCCCGGGGTGAGCAGTTCTTC. Its protein product is CASSLEPSGIPRGEQFF. The whole variable domain, remainder taken from reference TRBV11-2 and TRBJ2-1, is EAGVAQSPRYKIIEKRQSVAFWCNPISGHATLYWYQQILGQGPKLLIQFQNNGVVDDSQLPKDRFSAERLKGVDSTLKIQPAKLEDSAVYLCASSLEPSGIPRGEQFFGPGTRLTVL.

The gene calls are TRBV5-1 and TRBJ2-7, with 9 bases fitting TRBD2. This CDR3 spans 14 amino acids. V lost 0 bases to trimming and J lost 3 bases; unmatched junction nucleotides: 1. Germline values: CDR1 SGHRS, CDR2 YFSETQ. The CDR3 protein is CASSLGTSVYEQYF. The CDR3 DNA follows: TGCGCCAGCAGCTTGGGGACTAGCGTCTACGAGCAGTACTTC.

This clone was observed a single time. The V and J genes are TRBV7-8 and TRBJ2-7; possibly TRBD1 for D (5 bases). Per germline, CDR1 SGHVS and CDR2 FQNEAQ. The length of the CDR3 is 17 residues. With 2 bases removed from V and 0 bases from J, the gap between germline ends came to 17 bases. The CDR3 nucleotides read TGTGCCAGCAGCTTAACGATCATTGGACAAAGCTCCTACGAGCAGTACTTC. It yields the protein CASSLTIIGQSSYEQYF.

The chain uses TRBV19 and TRBJ2-7; 9 bases are a match to TRBD1. CDR1 LNHDA and CDR2 SQIVND come from the germline V gene (reference sequence). CDR3 length equals 12 residues. V was pared by 6 bases and J by 3 bases, with 0 bases of the junction left unmatched. The CDR3 here is CASRDRGYEQYF. CDR3 DNA sequence: TGTGCCAGTAGGGACAGGGGCTACGAGCAGTACTTC.

The chain is built from TRBV10-3 and TRBJ1-5, with 7 bases aligning to TRBD1. The J segment lost 0 bases and the V segment lost 4 bases, leaving 6 bases of the junction unmatched. There are 16 residues in the CDR3. Germline loops: CDR1 ENHRY, CDR2 SYGVKD. The CDR3 protein is CAISATGVLSNQPQHF. The DNA for the CDR3 is TGTGCCATCAGTGCTACAGGGGTTCTTAGCAATCAGCCCCAGCATTTT.

V is TRBV28 and J is TRBJ1-4; the match to TRBD1 covers 7 bases. The V gene's germline CDR1 is MDHEN and CDR2 SYDVKM. With V trimmed by 4 bases and J by 8 bases, 16 bases remained unmatched. This CDR3 spans 17 amino acids. CDR3 nucleotide sequence: TGTGCCAGCAGTTCCGATACCGGGACAGCTCGGGTGGAAAAACTGTTTTTT. Its protein is CASSSDTGTARVEKLFF. Based on the CDR3 plus reference TRBV28 and TRBJ1-4, the full variable domain is DVKVTQSSRYLVKRTGEKVFLECVQDMDHENMFWYRQDPGLGLRLIYFSYDVKMKEKGDIPEGYSVSREKKERFSLILESASTNQTSMYLCASSSDTGTARVEKLFFGSGTQLSVL.

This clone was seen once. This sequence joins TRBV6-1 and TRBJ2-2, with a possible D match to TRBD1 (5 bases). Trimming took 6 bases from V and 3 from J, leaving 8 bases between them. Per the germline V gene, CDR1 is MNHNS and CDR2 is SASEGT. This CDR3 contains 13 residues. The CDR3 reads CASRLQDTGELFF. Written as DNA, the CDR3 is TGTGCCAGCAGGCTACAGGACACCGGGGAGCTGTTTTTT.

The V and J genes are TRBV15 and TRBJ1-1; TRBD1 is a possible D gene (5 bases). Trimming stripped 0 bases from V and 0 bases from J, with 17 bases between. The CDR3 covers 18 residues. Germline V lookup: CDR1 LNHNV, CDR2 YYDKDF (reference sequence). The CDR3 DNA reads TGTGCCACCAGCAGAGATATGGGGTGGGGCCCCGTGAACACTGAAGCTTTCTTT. The encoded protein is CATSRDMGWGPVNTEAFF.

The gene calls are TRBV21-1 and TRBJ2-7; TRBD2, the table's D call, was not compared with the DNA. TRBV21-1 is flagged as a pseudogene. The CDR3 consists of 15 residues. The DNA of the CDR3 is TGTGCCAGCAGCCTTGTGGGGGGGGCCGCATACGAGCAGTACTTC. Protein sequence: CASSLVGGAAYEQYF.

The gene calls are TRBV9 and TRBJ1-2; D is possibly TRBD1 (6 bases). The V end lost 3 bases, the J end lost 4 bases, and 16 bases lay between the germline ends. Looked up from germline, CDR1 is SGDLS and CDR2 is YYNGEE. This CDR3 is 15 amino acids long. CDR3 sequence (DNA): TGTGCCAGCAGCGCCGTACAGGGAAGTTTCTATGGCTACACCTTC. Its translation is CASSAVQGSFYGYTF.